The clone carrying this T cell receptor (beta chain) occurred a few times. Its antigen remains unknown. The data were taken from a study of T cell repertoires in cytomegalovirus infection. The wider study: Peptides in the study included HLA-C-restricted and HLA-B-restricted CMV epitopes.

The CDR3 consists of 14 residues. CDR1 is MGHRA, CDR2 YSYEKL, per germline. TCRdb passed the reads through MiXCR, listing each CDR3 protein once. Of more than 250,000 distinct CDR3 sequences in the sample, roughly 25% are singletons; the top ten hold less than 15%. General study results and limits: The response measured ex vivo was dominated by TCR beta clonotypes (HLA-C-restricted and CMV-specific).

The TCR was taken from a human donor in good health (CMV status not recorded). Some clones in this sample may be carry-over from other donors' samples. Sequences were derived from cultured PBMCs, sampled from culture after CMV antigen stimulation. The V call is TRBV4-1, the J call TRBJ2-7, with 11 positions matching TRBD2. CDR3 sequence reads: CASSQPGTSGSVRV. The CDR3 DNA reads TGCGCCAGCAGCCAACCCGGGACTAGCGGTTCAGTCCGCGTC.